Shown below are 23 T cell receptor beta chains from a single sample sequenced in a study of monozygotic twins with inflammatory bowel disease. TCRdb derives one entry per CDR3 protein from the 5' RACE reads, leaving out DNA. Recorded for this sample: over 150,000 distinct CDR3 sequences. Sequences were obtained from blood. The receptors originated from a human donor with ulcerative colitis or Crohn's disease, or a healthy co-twin of an affected twin (not recorded which).

V gene TRBV7-8 combines with J gene TRBJ2-7; as DNA is missing, the TRBD1 call by TCRdb cannot be tested. CDR3 length: 15 amino acids. Per germline, CDR1 SGHVS and CDR2 FQNEAQ. CDR3 sequence: CASSLGTGFSYEQYF.

V and J are TRBV7-8 and TRBJ1-5; as DNA is missing, the TRBD1 call by TCRdb cannot be tested. The CDR3 covers 13 residues. The V gene's germline CDR1 is SGHVS and CDR2 FQNEAQ. The CDR3 spells CASSPTGSQPQHF.

The V gene is TRBV5-1, the J gene TRBJ2-1; the D call from TCRdb, TRBD2, cannot be confirmed without DNA. CDR1 and CDR2 from the germline V gene are SGHRS and YFSETQ. This CDR3 spans 13 amino acids. The CDR3 sequence is CASSLAGGIEQFF.

The V call is TRBV6-4, the J call TRBJ2-5; the TRBD1 assignment by TCRdb is unverifiable without DNA. The germline V gene encodes CDR1 MRHNA and CDR2 SNTAGT. CDR3 length: 13 amino acids. The CDR3 sequence is CASRREEGETQYF.

The rearrangement joins TRBV30 to TRBJ2-7; as DNA is missing, the TRBD2 call by TCRdb cannot be tested. Per germline, CDR1 GTSNPN and CDR2 SVGIG (reference sequence). The CDR3 has 13 amino acids. The CDR3 protein is CAQTSGVSYEQYF.

The chain carries TRBV3-1 and TRBJ2-6; TCRdb's D call of TRBD1 is untestable without DNA. The CDR3 is 18 residues long. CDR1 is LGHDT and CDR2 is YNNKEL in the germline V gene (reference sequence). The CDR3 sequence: CASSHRQGGNSGANVLTF.

The chain carries TRBV14 and TRBJ1-1. Germline V gene lookup returns CDR1 SGHDN and CDR2 FVKESK. The CDR3 runs to 13 residues. This CDR3 reads CASSQYLDTEAFF.

This chain links TRBV20-1 with TRBJ1-6; TCRdb calls TRBD1, which cannot be checked without DNA. There are 15 residues in the CDR3. Germline CDR1 and CDR2: DFQATT and SNEGSKA (reference sequence). The CDR3 sequence is CSAYDAGTGVSPLHF.

V usage is TRBV9 and J usage is TRBJ2-5; TCRdb reports TRBD2, a call that lacks DNA to check it against. Per germline, CDR1 SGDLS and CDR2 YYNGEE. This CDR3 contains 14 residues. The CDR3 protein is CASSGTSGTGTQYF. The entire variable domain, with the rest obtained from reference TRBV9 and TRBJ2-5, is as follows: DSGVTQTPKHLITATGQRVTLRCSPRSGDLSVYWYQQSLDQGLQFLIQYYNGEERAKGNILERFSAQQFPDLHSELNLSSLELGDSALYFCASSGTSGTGTQYFGPGTRLLVL.

This chain uses TRBV30 with TRBJ1-1; absent DNA, TCRdb's TRBD1 call cannot be checked. Germline CDR1 is GTSNPN and CDR2 is SVGIG (reference sequence). CDR3 length: 13 residues. CDR3 loop: CAWSQGYSTEAFF.

V is TRBV11-2 and J is TRBJ1-6; the D call from TCRdb, TRBD1, cannot be confirmed without DNA. Germline V gene sequence: CDR1 SGHAT, CDR2 FQNNGV. The CDR3 has 15 residues. CDR3 sequence reads: CASSLVGTANSPLHF.

This chain links TRBV7-3 with TRBJ2-2. CDR3 length: 13 amino acids. CDR1 is SGHTA and CDR2 is FQGTGA in the germline V gene. This CDR3 is CASSSQGPGELFF.

The chain recombines TRBV6-1 with TRBJ2-6. Germline CDR1 and CDR2: MNHNS and SASEGT. There are 16 residues in the CDR3. The CDR3 spells CASSPYDSSGANVLTF.

This sequence joins TRBV28 and TRBJ1-5; the D gene TCRdb calls, TRBD1, cannot be checked with no DNA. Looked up from germline, CDR1 is MDHEN and CDR2 is SYDVKM. The CDR3 runs to 15 residues. The CDR3 region is CASSSIRETNQPQHF. The full variable domain, with the rest looked up from reference TRBV28 and TRBJ1-5, is DVKVTQSSRYLVKRTGEKVFLECVQDMDHENMFWYRQDPGLGLRLIYFSYDVKMKEKGDIPEGYSVSREKKERFSLILESASTNQTSMYLCASSSIRETNQPQHFGDGTRLSIL.

The rearrangement links TRBV20-1 to TRBJ2-7; with no DNA, the TCRdb D assignment of TRBD1 cannot be verified. CDR1 and CDR2 (germline): DFQATT, SNEGSKA (reference sequence). The CDR3 has 18 residues. The CDR3 spells CSASRRNRGPQRTYEQYF.

The chain joins TRBV20-1 to TRBJ2-7; TCRdb selects TRBD2, and the lack of DNA leaves this call unchecked. There are 16 residues in the CDR3. Looked up from germline, CDR1 is DFQATT and CDR2 is SNEGSKA (reference sequence). This CDR3 is CSAPGLAGSPSYEQYF.

The chain joins TRBV7-2 to TRBJ1-1; the D call of TRBD1 rests on TCRdb alone, since no DNA is present to check it. The germline V gene encodes CDR1 SGHTA and CDR2 FQGNSA. The CDR3 loop spans 12 amino acids. The CDR3 sequence is CASSQLRVEAFF.

The V gene is TRBV7-2, the J gene TRBJ2-5. The CDR3 totals 12 residues. Per the germline V gene, CDR1 is SGHTA and CDR2 is FQGNSA. CDR3 loop: CASSLAKETQYF.

This chain uses TRBV20-1 with TRBJ2-7; the TCRdb D gene call, TRBD1, has no DNA to confirm it. This CDR3 region has 15 residues. The V gene's germline CDR1 is DFQATT and CDR2 SNEGSKA (reference sequence). The CDR3 protein is CSARVPSGASYEQYF.

The CDR3: CASSWRAQETQYF. The J gene is TRBJ2-5, the V gene TRBV7-2; checking the TCRdb D call of TRBD2 is not possible without DNA. The CDR3 has 13 residues. Germline V gene data show CDR1 as SGHTA and CDR2 as FQGNSA.

The chain recombines TRBV20-1 with TRBJ2-1; TCRdb reports TRBD2, a call that lacks DNA to check it against. The CDR3 spans 15 residues. Looked up from germline, CDR1 is DFQATT and CDR2 is SNEGSKA (reference sequence). CDR3 loop: CSASNPGLSYNEQFF.

The genes are TRBV5-1 and TRBJ2-3; the TCRdb D gene call, TRBD1, has no DNA to confirm it. The CDR3 extends over 16 amino acids. Germline CDR1 and CDR2: SGHRS and YFSETQ. CDR3 loop: CASSLDGGRSTDTQYF.

The chain employs TRBV5-1 and TRBJ2-3; the D call of TRBD1 rests on TCRdb alone, since no DNA is present to check it. Germline loops: CDR1 SGHRS, CDR2 YFSETQ. CDR3 length equals 18 residues. The CDR3 protein is CASSLVVGERISTDTQYF. Complete variable domain (other parts from reference TRBV5-1 and TRBJ2-3): KAGVTQTPRYLIKTRGQQVTLSCSPISGHRSVSWYQQTPGQGLQFLFEYFSETQRNKGNFPGRFSGRQFSNSRSEMNVSTLELGDSALYLCASSLVVGERISTDTQYFGPGTRLTVL.